Below, one TCR beta chain is given with its context. The data derive from a study of blood T cell repertoires in COVID-19. Assay used: immunoSEQ multiplex PCR; TCRdb lists only in-frame clones, some missing. Among about 100,000 clones listed, approximately 85% were seen once. Germline V lookup: CDR1 LGHDT, CDR2 YNNKEL (reference sequence). V shed 4 bases, J shed 9 bases, and the junction held 10 bases outside the gene matches. The CDR3 loop spans 14 amino acids. The clonotype was recovered from a woman between 55 and 75 years old with acute or convalescent COVID-19. The chain combines TRBV3-1 (or the pseudogene TRBV3-2) with TRBJ2-5; 8 bases map to TRBD1. Sequencing input: peripheral blood. Here the CDR3 reads CASSPRTGRGAQYF. The CDR3 DNA is TGTGCCAGCAGCCCTAGGACAGGGCGGGGAGCCCAGTACTTC.